A single sample is the source of the 16 T cell receptor beta chains below, sequenced in a study of blood T cell repertoires in COVID-19. Assay: immunoSEQ multiplex PCR; the TCRdb copy retains only in-frame clones and omits some. The data hold 300,000 to 400,000 clones, with around 87% observed a single time. The sample consisted of PBMCs or T cells enriched from blood (not recorded which). The receptors stem from a man aged 18 to 30 who had recovered from COVID-19.

This clone was seen more than once but under ten times. The chain recombines TRBV5-1 with TRBJ1-2, with 7 bases aligning to TRBD1. The CDR3 is made up of 18 amino acids. V was pared by 4 bases and J by 4 bases, with 19 bases of the junction left unmatched. The germline gives CDR1 SGHRS, CDR2 YFSETQ. The CDR3 loop is CASSAGQVDSLKLYGYTF. CDR3 DNA: TGCGCCAGCAGCGCAGGACAGGTTGATTCTTTAAAACTCTATGGCTACACCTTC.

The rearrangement uses TRBV5-1 and TRBJ1-1, with D tentatively TRBD1 (6 bases). V lost 3 bases to trimming and J lost 3 bases, with 12 bases between them. The length of the CDR3 is 14 residues. CDR1 and CDR2 (germline): SGHRS, YFSETQ. CDR3 DNA: TGCGCCAGCAGCTCAGGAGGGGGGGACACTGAAGCTTTCTTT. The encoded protein is CASSSGGGDTEAFF.

The V call is TRBV2, the J call TRBJ2-2; D perhaps matches TRBD1 (6 bases). The CDR3 is 13 residues long. Trimming stripped 4 bases from V and 7 bases from J, with 10 bases between. Looked up from germline, CDR1 is SNHLY and CDR2 is FYNNEI. The CDR3: CASSGTEDGELFF. CDR3 DNA: TGTGCCAGCAGTGGGACAGAGGACGGGGAGCTGTTTTTT.

J is TRBJ2-5 and V is TRBV4-1; D might be TRBD2 (6 bases). V shed 3 bases and J shed 3 bases, with 14 bases lying between them. Germline values: CDR1 MGHRA, CDR2 YSYEKL. CDR3 length: 15 amino acids. CDR3 amino acids: CASSHSGTLEETQYF. CDR3 sequence (DNA): TGCGCCAGCAGCCATTCCGGGACTTTAGAAGAGACCCAGTACTTC.

The chain has TRBV7-3 and TRBJ1-1; D is perhaps TRBD1 (6 bases). Germline-derived CDR1 and CDR2 are SGHTA and FQGTGA. V was trimmed by 5 bases and J by 3 bases, leaving 13 bases between them. This CDR3 is built from 14 residues. As DNA, the CDR3 is TGTGCCAGCAGCACTACAGGGTCGGACACTGAAGCTTTCTTT. It yields the protein CASSTTGSDTEAFF.

DNA of the CDR3: TGTGCCAGCAGCCCCTCTAACTACGAGCAGTACTTC. Translated, it gives CASSPSNYEQYF. The genes are TRBV9 and TRBJ2-7; D is uncertain. Trimming removed 4 bases from V and 3 bases from J, with 8 bases in between. The CDR3 contains 12 residues. Germline V CDR1 and CDR2: SGDLS, YYNGEE.

The chain couples TRBV4-2 to TRBJ2-7; D possibly corresponds to TRBD2 (6 bases). Trimming pared 1 base from V and 2 bases from J, leaving 9 bases between. The CDR3 spans 14 residues. Germline loops: CDR1 LGHNA, CDR2 YNFKEQ. CDR3 protein: CASSQVAGPYEQYF. The CDR3 coding sequence is TGTGCCAGCAGCCAAGTTGCGGGGCCCTACGAGCAGTACTTC.

The V gene is TRBV7-3, the J gene TRBJ2-1; a possible D gene is TRBD1 (5 bases). The CDR3 spans 15 residues. Between the trimmed V and J ends, which lost 2 bases and 4 bases, there was a span of 12 bases. Germline V gene sequence: CDR1 SGHTA, CDR2 FQGTGA. CDR3: CASSLQQALYNEQFF. CDR3 nucleotides: TGTGCCAGCAGCTTACAACAGGCCTTATACAATGAGCAGTTCTTC.

The chain has TRBV5-4 and TRBJ2-1; 7 bases line up with TRBD2. V was clipped by 4 bases and J by 15 bases; unmatched bases: 7. Germline CDR1 SGHNT, CDR2 YYREEE (reference sequence). This CDR3 has 11 amino acids. Here the CDR3 DNA reads TGTGCCAGCAGCCTCGGACTAGTTTCGTTCTTC. This gives the protein CASSLGLVSFF.

This rearrangement joins TRBV11-3 to TRBJ2-7; D may be TRBD1 (6 bases). The germline V and J ends were trimmed by 5 bases and 3 bases, with 11 bases remaining between them. The germline CDR1 and CDR2 sequences are SGHNT and YENEEA. The CDR3 length is 13 residues. DNA for the CDR3: TGTGCCAGCAGCCCGTTGGACAGCTACGAGCAGTACTTC. Amino acids: CASSPLDSYEQYF. Full variable domain (rest looked up from reference TRBV11-3 and TRBJ2-7): EAGVVQSPRYKIIEKKQPVAFWCNPISGHNTLYWYLQNLGQGPELLIRYENEEAVDDSQLPKDRFSAERLKGVDSTLKIQPAELGDSAVYLCASSPLDSYEQYFGPGTRLTVT.

The gene calls are TRBV5-1 and TRBJ2-5; TRBD2 matches at 8 bases. CDR3 length: 17 amino acids. V trimming: 1 base; J trimming: 5 bases; junction bases outside the gene matches: 13. Looked up from germline, CDR1 is SGHRS and CDR2 is YFSETQ. CDR3 nucleotide sequence: TGCGCCAGCAGCTTGAAAATTAGCGGGAAGACTGGTGAGACCCAGTACTTC. This encodes CASSLKISGKTGETQYF. Drawing the rest from reference TRBV5-1 and TRBJ2-5, the complete variable domain is KAGVTQTPRYLIKTRGQQVTLSCSPISGHRSVSWYQQTPGQGLQFLFEYFSETQRNKGNFPGRFSGRQFSNSRSEMNVSTLELGDSALYLCASSLKISGKTGETQYFGPGTRLLVL.

The chain links TRBV29-1 to TRBJ1-2; D unclear. V was trimmed by 3 bases and J by 5 bases, leaving 16 bases between them. This CDR3 comprises 14 residues. Per germline, CDR1 SQVTM and CDR2 ANQGSEA. The CDR3 nucleotides read TGCAGCGTTGAGGGCCAGGCCTCCTTTTATGGCTACACCTTC. As protein: CSVEGQASFYGYTF.

This sequence joins TRBV25-1 and TRBJ2-1; 8 nucleotides align to TRBD2. V dropped 1 base and J dropped 10; count of bases not matched to a gene: 12. The germline gives CDR1 MGHDK, CDR2 SYGVNS. The CDR3 runs to 16 residues. CDR3 nucleotides: TGTGCCAGCAGTGAATCGCGACTAGCGCTTGAAGCCGAGCAGTTCTTC. As protein: CASSESRLALEAEQFF. Based on the CDR3 plus reference TRBV25-1 and TRBJ2-1, the full variable domain is EADIYQTPRYLVIGTGKKITLECSQTMGHDKMYWYQQDPGMELHLIHYSYGVNSTEKGDLSSESTVSRIRTEHFPLTLESARPSHTSQYLCASSESRLALEAEQFFGPGTRLTVL.

The chain employs TRBV4-2 and TRBJ2-5; D call uncertain. The CDR3 loop spans 14 amino acids. V was shortened by 1 base and J by 3 bases, with 9 bases between the two germline ends. From germline, CDR1 is LGHNA and CDR2 YNFKEQ. The CDR3: CASSQVDKKETQYF. CDR3 DNA: TGTGCCAGCAGCCAAGTCGACAAAAAAGAGACCCAGTACTTC.

This chain links TRBV7-3 with TRBJ2-1; TRBD1 aligns across 8 bases. The germline gives CDR1 SGHTA, CDR2 FQGTGA. The CDR3 loop spans 13 amino acids. The junction had 6 bases not matched to a gene; V was cut back by 4 bases and J by 10 bases. The CDR3 spells CASSSGQGNEQFF. The CDR3 coding sequence is TGTGCCAGCAGCTCCGGACAGGGAAACGAGCAGTTCTTC.

The chain links TRBV28 to TRBJ2-4, with D hard to call. From germline, CDR1 is MDHEN and CDR2 SYDVKM. Between the trimmed V and J ends, which lost 3 bases and 0 bases, there was a span of 6 bases. The CDR3 consists of 14 residues. CDR3 sequence (DNA): TGTGCCAGCAGTTTTGGCCTAGCCAAAAACATTCAGTACTTC. Protein product: CASSFGLAKNIQYF. Drawing the rest from reference TRBV28 and TRBJ2-4, the complete variable domain is DVKVTQSSRYLVKRTGEKVFLECVQDMDHENMFWYRQDPGLGLRLIYFSYDVKMKEKGDIPEGYSVSREKKERFSLILESASTNQTSMYLCASSFGLAKNIQYFGAGTRLSVL.